This T cell receptor beta chain was captured in a study of OX40 agonist ivuxolimab in advanced cancers. On the study more broadly: The dose of intravenous ivuxolimab that patients received every 2 weeks ranged from 0.01 to 10 mg/kg.

As concerns this clone: Its target is not known.

Germline V lookup: CDR1 MDHEN, CDR2 SYDVKM. CDR3 size: 14 residues. Data came from immunoSEQ multiplex PCR; TCRdb stores just in-frame clones and leaves some out. The sample has over 55,000 clones, approximately 90% seen once. Notes on the study in general: Among patients with partial responses at 0.1-3.0 mg/kg, clonal expansion was among the lowest. Antigens targeted by the expanded peripheral T cells were not determined.

The clonotype was recovered from an adult with an advanced solid tumor such as melanoma, head and neck, liver or kidney cancer. The chain links TRBV28 to TRBJ2-5, with 9 bases aligning to TRBD1. The J call may be in error: the DNA end matches TRBJ2-7 better. The input for sequencing was CD4+ or CD8+ T cells sorted from blood, taken in a trial of the OX40 agonist ivuxolimab. In nucleotides, the CDR3 is TGTGCCAGCAGGCCTCCCGGGACAGGGATCGAGCAGTACTTC. Protein: CASRPPGTGIEQYF.